These 27 T cell receptor beta chains share one sample of origin, sequenced in a study of cytomegalovirus exposure and HLA in healthy donors. Produced via immunoSEQ multiplex PCR; TCRdb's table is partial and in-frame only. The table has 120,000 to 150,000 clones, roughly 87% seen once; the top ten hold under 5%. Sequencing was performed on PBMCs. These receptors were collected from a man aged 18 to 30 in good health and CMV-seropositive.

This rearrangement joins TRBV7-6 to TRBJ2-7; D gene ambiguous. The CDR3 spans 13 residues. Between the trimmed V and J ends, which lost 1 base and 3 bases, there was a span of 7 bases. Per germline, CDR1 SGHVS and CDR2 FNYEAQ. In DNA form, the CDR3 reads TGTGCCAGCAGCTTAGAACAGAACTACGAGCAGTACTTC. It yields the protein CASSLEQNYEQYF.

This sequence joins TRBV4-2 and TRBJ1-2; 7 positions agree with TRBD1. The CDR3 covers 16 residues. Germline lookup yields CDR1 LGHNA and CDR2 YNFKEQ. V shed 1 base, J shed 3 bases, and the junction held 8 bases outside the gene matches. The CDR3 DNA reads TGTGCCAGCAGCCAAGCGTTAGGGGGCGAAGACTATGGCTACACCTTC. Its protein is CASSQALGGEDYGYTF.

The rearrangement joins TRBV28 to TRBJ1-2; D not certain. There are 16 residues in the CDR3. Germline V lookup: CDR1 MDHEN, CDR2 SYDVKM. With 3 bases removed from V and 1 base from J, the gap between germline ends came to 15 bases. The CDR3 DNA is TGTGCCAGCAGTTTTATGACTCCACTACTTAACTATGGCTACACCTTC. It encodes CASSFMTPLLNYGYTF.

The rearrangement uses TRBV18 and TRBJ2-2, with 7 bases identical to TRBD1. J gave up 0 bases and V 8 bases, and 9 bases lay outside the gene matches. The CDR3 is 16 amino acids. In germline, CDR1 is KGHSH, CDR2 LQKENI. The CDR3 DNA reads as TGTGCCAGCACTCTCTCCGGGACAGCGAACACCGGGGAGCTGTTTTTT. Its translation is CASTLSGTANTGELFF.

This chain joins TRBV28 and TRBJ1-4, with 11 positions matching TRBD1. Germline V CDR1 and CDR2: MDHEN, SYDVKM. The length of the CDR3 is 16 residues. Trimming took 6 bases from V and 8 from J; bases not matched to a gene: 11. The CDR3 loop reads CASSPQGQGAREKLFF. CDR3 in DNA: TGTGCCAGCAGCCCTCAAGGACAGGGGGCTAGAGAAAAACTGTTTTTT.

V and J are TRBV7-2 and TRBJ2-1; D remains unclear. The CDR3 covers 13 residues. V lost 1 base to trimming and J lost 5 bases, with 6 bases between them. Germline V gives CDR1 SGHTA, CDR2 FQGNSA. Here the CDR3 reads CASSLGHHNEQFF. The CDR3 bases are TGTGCCAGCAGCTTAGGACATCACAATGAGCAGTTCTTC.

The chain couples TRBV28 to TRBJ1-5; D not resolved. Germline CDR1 MDHEN, CDR2 SYDVKM. Trimming took off 3 bases at V and 5 bases at J, with 11 bases between the two ends. The CDR3 covers 14 residues. CDR3 nucleotide sequence: TGTGCCAGCAGTTTGGGGAGGGTTGATCAGCCCCAGCATTTT. Its protein is CASSLGRVDQPQHF.

The V call is TRBV6-1, the J call TRBJ2-2; the D gene is possibly TRBD2 (6 bases). V was shortened by 1 base and J by 1 base, with 7 bases between the two germline ends. The length of the CDR3 is 15 residues. Germline V CDR1 and CDR2: MNHNS, SASEGT. The CDR3 here is CASSEEGGNTGELFF. The CDR3 DNA is TGTGCCAGCAGTGAAGAGGGAGGGAACACCGGGGAGCTGTTTTTT.

This clone has a single count. The V gene is TRBV30, the J gene TRBJ1-6, with D possibly being TRBD1 (6 bases). CDR3 length equals 13 residues. V was clipped by 7 bases and J by 4 bases, with 11 bases between them. Germline loops: CDR1 GTSNPN, CDR2 SVGIG (reference sequence). The CDR3 DNA reads TGTGCCTACGGACAGCAGTATAATTCACCCCTCCACTTT. Amino acids: CAYGQQYNSPLHF.

The chain uses TRBV28 and TRBJ1-5, with TRBD1 identical over 7 bases. Germline CDR1 and CDR2: MDHEN and SYDVKM. This CDR3 has 17 residues. With V trimmed by 1 base and J by 0 bases, 6 bases remained unmatched. The CDR3 nucleotides read TGTGCCAGCAGTTTATACCCAGGGGGAAATAGCAATCAGCCCCAGCATTTT. It is translated as CASSLYPGGNSNQPQHF.

This clone was seen more than once but under ten times. This rearrangement joins TRBV27 to TRBJ2-1; no firm D call. The CDR3 extends over 12 amino acids. Germline V gene sequence: CDR1 MNHEY, CDR2 SMNVEV (reference sequence). With 5 bases removed from V and 16 bases from J, the gap between germline ends came to 18 bases. The chain's CDR3 is CASSTLGAGSFF. In nucleotides, the CDR3 is TGTGCCAGCAGTACCCTCGGCGCCGGGTCTTTCTTC.

This rearrangement joins TRBV5-6 to TRBJ2-1, with D maybe TRBD2 (5 bases). Germline lookup yields CDR1 SGHDT and CDR2 YYEEEE. Trimming took 5 bases from V and 8 from J, leaving 11 bases between them. The CDR3 sequence is 12 residues long. This CDR3 reads CASSLPGDEQFF. CDR3 DNA sequence: TGTGCCAGCAGTTTGCCCGGGGATGAGCAGTTCTTC.

This chain connects TRBV6-5 to TRBJ1-1, with TRBD1 as a possible D gene (6 bases). The V gene's germline CDR1 is MNHEY and CDR2 SVGAGI. V shed 3 bases and J shed 0 bases, with 8 bases lying between them. The CDR3 runs to 14 residues. DNA of the CDR3: TGTGCCAGCAGTTATGGGACATTGAACACTGAAGCTTTCTTT. Its protein product is CASSYGTLNTEAFF.

V gene TRBV4-1 combines with J gene TRBJ1-4; D not resolved. The V gene's germline CDR1 is MGHRA and CDR2 YSYEKL. V was trimmed by 0 bases and J by 14 bases, leaving 16 bases between them. CDR3 length: 14 residues. This chain's CDR3 is CASSQDLDYIPLFF. In DNA form, the CDR3 reads TGCGCCAGCAGCCAAGACCTAGACTATATTCCCCTGTTTTTT.

This sequence joins TRBV6-6 and TRBJ2-4; tentative D call: TRBD2 (6 bases). Germline CDR1 reads MNHNY; CDR2 reads SVGAGI (reference sequence). CDR3 length equals 14 residues. The V end was cut by 6 bases, the J end by 7 bases, with 16 bases between. CDR3 DNA: TGTGCCAGCAGCCCCCGACTAGGACGTAACATTCAGTACTTC. The encoded protein is CASSPRLGRNIQYF.

This chain uses TRBV13 with TRBJ2-7, with TRBD1 identical over 8 bases. Germline CDR1 PRHDT, CDR2 FYEKMQ (reference sequence). Losses at the gene ends were 0 bases for V and 2 bases for J; bases not matched to a gene: 12. The CDR3 spans 18 residues. The CDR3 DNA sequence: TGTGCCAGCAGCTTAGGCCCCCCCGGACAGGGCCTAACCTACGAGCAGTACTTC. This codes for CASSLGPPGQGLTYEQYF.

The chain recombines TRBV5-1 with TRBJ2-1; the match to TRBD2 covers 7 bases. The CDR3 totals 16 residues. The V gene's germline CDR1 is SGHRS and CDR2 YFSETQ. Trimming cost V 4 bases and J 10 bases; bases outside gene matches: 17. The CDR3 DNA sequence: TGCGCCAGCAGCCTTCCCACACTAGCGTCCGTTTTGGAGCAGTTCTTC. Protein: CASSLPTLASVLEQFF. The full variable domain, completed using reference TRBV5-1 and TRBJ2-1, is KAGVTQTPRYLIKTRGQQVTLSCSPISGHRSVSWYQQTPGQGLQFLFEYFSETQRNKGNFPGRFSGRQFSNSRSEMNVSTLELGDSALYLCASSLPTLASVLEQFFGPGTRLTVL.

This chain links TRBV7-6 with TRBJ1-3; a weak D match, TRBD1 (6 bases). The V end was cut by 3 bases, the J end by 7 bases, with 19 bases between. Per germline, CDR1 SGHVS and CDR2 FNYEAQ. The CDR3 loop spans 16 amino acids. DNA of the CDR3: TGTGCCAGCAGCTTCGGCAGGGGAGGGAAGGAGAACACCATATATTTT. Amino acid sequence: CASSFGRGGKENTIYF. The whole variable domain, filled in from reference TRBV7-6 and TRBJ1-3, reads GAGVSQSPRYKVTKRGQDVALRCDPISGHVSLYWYRQALGQGPEFLTYFNYEAQQDKSGLPNDRFSAERPEGSISTLTIQRTEQRDSAMYRCASSFGRGGKENTIYFGEGSWLTVV.

The rearrangement uses TRBV9 and TRBJ1-2, with a weak D call TRBD1 (5 bases). This CDR3 has 13 residues. CDR1 is SGDLS, CDR2 YYNGEE, per germline. V was trimmed by 7 bases and J by 5 bases, leaving 15 bases between them. CDR3 nucleotide sequence: TGTGCCAGCGGCTTCCAGGGTGAATATGGCTACACCTTC. This sequence encodes CASGFQGEYGYTF.

This clone showed up just once. This rearrangement joins TRBV27 to TRBJ1-1; D is undetermined. In germline, CDR1 is MNHEY, CDR2 SMNVEV (reference sequence). V was trimmed by 5 bases and J by 2 bases, leaving 15 bases between them. CDR3 size: 15 residues. The CDR3 nucleotides read TGTGCCAGCAGTCTATGGAGCGCCGCAAACACTGAAGCTTTCTTT. Its protein is CASSLWSAANTEAFF.

The chain links TRBV13 to TRBJ1-1; the D is unclear. Germline V lookup: CDR1 PRHDT, CDR2 FYEKMQ (reference sequence). With 5 bases removed from V and 11 bases from J, the gap between germline ends came to 15 bases. The CDR3 extends over 12 amino acids. The chain's CDR3 is CASSDGLGPAFF. In DNA, the CDR3 is TGTGCCAGCAGCGACGGACTGGGCCCGGCTTTCTTT.

The J gene is TRBJ1-2, the V gene TRBV10-2, with 7 bases fitting TRBD1. Per the germline V gene, CDR1 is WSHSY and CDR2 is SAAADI. There are 15 residues in the CDR3. V dropped 2 bases and J dropped 4; count of bases not matched to a gene: 7. The CDR3 sequence is CASSEIQGSSYGYTF. In DNA form, the CDR3 reads TGCGCCAGCAGTGAGATACAGGGGTCTAGCTATGGCTACACCTTC.

The count of this clone is one. The CDR3: CSAGTHSTGELFF. The CDR3 DNA sequence: TGCAGTGCCGGGACACACAGCACCGGGGAGCTGTTTTTT. The chain employs TRBV29-1 and TRBJ2-2; the D gene is possibly TRBD1 (6 bases). From germline, CDR1 is SQVTM and CDR2 ANQGSEA. This CDR3 has 13 residues.

In its sample, this clone was seen a few times. This sequence joins TRBV25-1 and TRBJ1-2; D is possibly TRBD1 (5 bases). This CDR3 comprises 12 residues. The germline V gene has CDR1 MGHDK and CDR2 SYGVNS. V was cut by 4 bases and J by 9 bases, with 12 bases left in between. The CDR3 sequence is CASSALRGSYTF. CDR3 DNA: TGTGCCAGCAGTGCTCTTCGGGGGAGCTACACCTTC.

This rearrangement joins TRBV18 to TRBJ1-3; the D gene is possibly TRBD1 (5 bases). Germline loops: CDR1 KGHSH, CDR2 LQKENI. The CDR3 has 15 amino acids. The V end lost 5 bases, the J end lost 0 bases, and 11 bases lay between the germline ends. CDR3 coding DNA: TGTGCCAGCTCAAGCGACAGTGACTCTGGAAACACCATATATTTT. This translates into CASSSDSDSGNTIYF.

This chain connects TRBV2 to TRBJ2-1; 7 bases are shared with TRBD2. The germline gives CDR1 SNHLY, CDR2 FYNNEI. This CDR3 has 15 amino acids. After removal of 6 bases from V and 2 bases from J, the junction contained 7 bases not matched to a gene. The CDR3 protein is CASRSGGSPYNEQFF. The CDR3 DNA sequence: TGTGCCAGCAGGTCCGGCGGGAGCCCCTACAATGAGCAGTTCTTC.

The chain uses TRBV27 and TRBJ2-7, with TRBD1 as a possible D gene (7 bases). The CDR3 loop spans 14 amino acids. V shed 2 bases and J shed 3 bases, with 11 bases lying between them. Germline assignment: CDR1 MNHEY and CDR2 SMNVEV (reference sequence). CDR3: CASSLGGTVYEQYF. The DNA of the CDR3 is TGTGCCAGCAGTTTAGGGGGGACAGTCTACGAGCAGTACTTC.